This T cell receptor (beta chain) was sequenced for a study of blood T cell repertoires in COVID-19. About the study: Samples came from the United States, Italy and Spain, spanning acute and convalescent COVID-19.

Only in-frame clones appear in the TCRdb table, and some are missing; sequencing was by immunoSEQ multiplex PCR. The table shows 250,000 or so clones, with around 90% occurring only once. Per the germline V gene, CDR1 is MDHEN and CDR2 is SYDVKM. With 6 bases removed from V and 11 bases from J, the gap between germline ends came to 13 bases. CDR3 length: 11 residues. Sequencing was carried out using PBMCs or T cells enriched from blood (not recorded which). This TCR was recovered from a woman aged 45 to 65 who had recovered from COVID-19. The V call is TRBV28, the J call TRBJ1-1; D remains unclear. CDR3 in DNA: TGTGCCAGCAGCCCCCGCCGAGGGGCTTTCTTT. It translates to CASSPRRGAFF. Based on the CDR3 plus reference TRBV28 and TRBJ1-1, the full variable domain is DVKVTQSSRYLVKRTGEKVFLECVQDMDHENMFWYRQDPGLGLRLIYFSYDVKMKEKGDIPEGYSVSREKKERFSLILESASTNQTSMYLCASSPRRGAFFGQGTRLTVV.